This TCR beta chain is drawn from a study of response to subunit inactivated influenza vaccine. Using its own MiXCR run on the RT-PCR reads, TCRdb lists one record per CDR3 protein. This sample has around 520,000 distinct CDR3 sequences, with around 25% found just once. In the case of this clonotype: Its antigen is unidentified.

Germline loops: CDR1 SGHRS, CDR2 YFSETQ. The CDR3 sequence is 16 residues long. Trimming took 2 bases from V and 3 from J, leaving 18 bases between them. Study-wide points: The authors proposed limited new T cell recruitment per seasonal influenza vaccination.

The receptor was derived from a man aged 45-60 years who received an inactivated influenza vaccine. The sample was CD4+ T cells sorted from PBMCs, taken 4 to 6 days after vaccination. The chain uses TRBV5-1 and TRBJ2-7; D gene uncertain. The CDR3 DNA reads as TGCGCCAGCAGCTTCCTATACGACGGGCCGAACTACGAGCAGTACTTC. Protein product: CASSFLYDGPNYEQYF.